The 18 T cell receptor beta chains below come from one sample, sequenced in a study of CD8+CD57+ T cells in acquired aplastic anemia. TCR beta VDJ and CDR3 profiles were obtained from a genomic DNA template. Each CDR3 protein gets one entry after TCRdb re-called the reads with MiXCR. This sample has 95,000 to 120,000 distinct CDR3 sequences; under 60% occur once, and the top ten carry about a third. The specimen sequenced was sorted CD4+, CD8+, or CD8+CD57+ T cells (not recorded which) from PBMCs. The receptor set was obtained from a human donor in good health, serving as a control.

This clonotype was detected ten times or more. CDR3 residues: CASRDIVNYGYTF. The DNA for the CDR3 is TGTGCCAGCCGGGACATAGTTAACTATGGCTACACCTTC. The V gene is TRBV2, the J gene TRBJ1-2, with a weak D call TRBD1 (6 bases). Germline V gene lookup returns CDR1 SNHLY and CDR2 FYNNEI. Trimming shortened V by 8 bases and J by 1 base, and 11 bases separated the two germline ends. This CDR3 has 13 amino acids. Supplemented by reference TRBV2 and TRBJ1-2, the full variable domain reads EPEVTQTPSHQVTQMGQEVILRCVPISNHLYFYWYRQILGQKVEFLVSFYNNEISEKSEIFDDQFSVERPDGSNFTLKIRSTKLEDSAMYFCASRDIVNYGYTFGSGTRLTVV.

The V and J genes are TRBV5-4 and TRBJ2-7, with TRBD2 identical over 12 bases. CDR1 and CDR2 (germline): SGHNT, YYREEE (reference sequence). CDR3 length: 15 residues. V trimming: 4 bases; J trimming: 5 bases; junction bases outside the gene matches: 7. CDR3 DNA: TGTGCCAGCAGCGATCTAGCGGGGGGGCTTGACGAGCAGTACTTC. This codes for CASSDLAGGLDEQYF.

The V gene is TRBV5-1, the J gene TRBJ1-5, with 7 bases fitting TRBD1. CDR1 is SGHRS and CDR2 is YFSETQ in the germline V gene. J gave up 5 bases and V 2 bases, and 4 bases lay outside the gene matches. This CDR3 region has 14 residues. CDR3: CASSLGGGHQPQHF. For the CDR3, the DNA is TGCGCCAGCAGCTTAGGAGGGGGCCATCAGCCCCAGCATTTT.

Details on this clonotype: An end of the junction differs from the germline gene, which may be a read error. V is TRBV6-5 and J is TRBJ1-3, with a weak D call TRBD1 (5 bases). The CDR3 covers 14 residues. In germline, CDR1 is MNHEY, CDR2 SVGAGI. CDR3 sequence reads: CASSYGGNGNAIYF. The CDR3 DNA follows: TGTGCCAGCAGTTACGGGGGGAATGGAAACGCCATATATTTT.

The table lists this clonotype with many counts. This chain connects TRBV6-1 to TRBJ2-7; TRBD1 matches at 8 bases. Germline values: CDR1 MNHNS, CDR2 SASEGT. V was pared by 6 bases and J by 3 bases, with 7 bases of the junction left unmatched. CDR3 size: 14 residues. The CDR3 sequence: CASRLDRGGYEQYF. Written as DNA, the CDR3 is TGTGCCAGCAGACTAGACAGGGGTGGCTACGAGCAGTACTTC.

Points on this clonotype: Just one base apart from a much larger clone, this may be a read error. This chain uses TRBV7-6 with TRBJ1-1; no definite D call. Per the germline V gene, CDR1 is SGHVS and CDR2 is FNYEAQ. V was cut by 7 bases and J by 3 bases, with 3 bases left in between. The CDR3 has 10 residues. CDR3 sequence reads: CASTDTEAFF. The CDR3 nucleotides read TGTGCCAGCACAGACACTGAAGCTTTCTTT.

The chain has TRBV29-1 and TRBJ2-3; TRBD1 is a possible D gene (6 bases). Trimming pared 6 bases from V and 4 bases from J, leaving 14 bases between. Germline CDR1 SQVTM, CDR2 ANQGSEA. The CDR3 contains 13 residues. CDR3 in amino acids: CSVGQYFSDTQYF. Written as DNA, the CDR3 is TGCAGCGTAGGACAGTATTTCTCAGATACGCAGTATTTT.

The CDR3 coding sequence is TGCGCCAGCAGCTGGGACGGGGGCTATGGCACAGATACGCAGTATTTT. Its translation is CASSWDGGYGTDTQYF. The chain has TRBV5-1 and TRBJ2-3; the D call may be TRBD1 or TRBD2 (6 bases each). The CDR3 totals 16 residues. Germline V CDR1 and CDR2: SGHRS, YFSETQ. V dropped 3 bases and J dropped 1 base, with 15 bases sitting between them.

This rearrangement joins TRBV7-3 to TRBJ1-1; D might be TRBD1 (6 bases). Between the trimmed V and J ends, which lost 0 bases and 4 bases, there was a span of 12 bases. This CDR3 has 15 amino acids. Germline V CDR1 and CDR2: SGHTA, FQGTGA. CDR3 residues: CASSLTNRGVTEAFF. DNA of the CDR3: TGTGCCAGCAGCTTAACGAATAGGGGGGTCACTGAAGCTTTCTTT.

This clonotype has ten or more counts. The chain uses TRBV2 and TRBJ1-2; 10 nucleotides match TRBD1. Trimming at V came to 8 bases and at J to 9 bases, leaving 21 bases not matched to a gene. The CDR3 has 17 residues. Germline V gene lookup returns CDR1 SNHLY and CDR2 FYNNEI. The chain's CDR3 is CASPGPGQGLVRGCYTF. The CDR3 DNA is TGTGCCAGCCCGGGGCCGGGACAGGGGCTCGTTCGTGGTTGCTACACCTTC.

This clonotype was found many times. CDR3 sequence: CSAREPGLAETQYF. The CDR3 DNA sequence: TGCAGTGCTAGGGAACCGGGACTAGCGGAGACCCAGTACTTC. The J gene is TRBJ2-5, the V gene TRBV20-1, with 10 nucleotides matching TRBD2. In germline, CDR1 is DFQATT, CDR2 SNEGSKA (reference sequence). V was pared by 3 bases and J by 5 bases, with 6 bases of the junction left unmatched. This CDR3 contains 14 residues.

In this sample, this clonotype turned up a few times. The chain is built from TRBV29-1 and TRBJ1-2, with 7 bases matching TRBD1. The CDR3 extends over 12 amino acids. The junction had 12 bases not matched to a gene; V was cut back by 6 bases and J by 11 bases. Germline assignment: CDR1 SQVTM and CDR2 ANQGSEA. Written as DNA, the CDR3 is TGCAGCGTGAGGTCCGAGACAGGGCCATACACCTTC. This sequence encodes CSVRSETGPYTF.

This chain connects TRBV19 to TRBJ2-7; tentatively, D is TRBD1 (6 bases). Germline V gives CDR1 LNHDA, CDR2 SQIVND (reference sequence). Trimming pared 6 bases from V and 2 bases from J, leaving 11 bases between. The CDR3 length is 13 residues. The CDR3 loop is CASSDRTAYEQYF. For the CDR3, the DNA is TGTGCCAGTAGCGATCGGACAGCCTACGAGCAGTACTTC.

The sample holds a few counts of this clonotype. A clone one base away is much larger, so this may be a read error. The CDR3 nucleotides are TGCGGTGCTAAGGATGCGGGGGTCACTGAAGCTTTCTTT. It is translated as CGAKDAGVTEAFF. The chain uses TRBV20-1 and TRBJ1-1, with D perhaps matching TRBD1 (5 bases). CDR1 is DFQATT and CDR2 is SNEGSKA in the germline V gene (reference sequence). The CDR3 runs to 13 residues.

Only a few counts were recorded for this clonotype. The conserved phenylalanine or tryptophan is not found at the CDR3 terminus, so this likely reflects a read error. The limits of the CDR3 on the DNA are not certain, so only TCRdb's listed CDR3 is given. CDR3 residues: CSVEDVTRSGNTICS. The rearrangement links TRBV29-1 to TRBJ1-3. Germline V gene data show CDR1 as SQVTM and CDR2 as ANQGSEA. With termini counted, the CDR3 has 15 amino acids.

This clonotype occurred many times. V gene TRBV10-2 combines with J gene TRBJ1-2; D is possibly TRBD1 (5 bases). This CDR3 contains 15 residues. Germline V gene data show CDR1 as WSHSY and CDR2 as SAAADI. Trimming removed 2 bases at V and 3 bases at J, with 13 bases between. DNA for the CDR3: TGCGCCAGCAGTGAGGGCCAGGGAGTGTACTATGGCTACACCTTC. Encoded protein: CASSEGQGVYYGYTF.

This clonotype was detected ten times or more. The chain combines TRBV15 with TRBJ1-5, with D unclear. Germline CDR1 LNHNV, CDR2 YYDKDF (reference sequence). This CDR3 region has 11 residues. V was pared by 8 bases and J by 6 bases, with 8 bases between. Here the CDR3 reads CATRAVQPQHF. In DNA form, the CDR3 reads TGTGCCACCCGGGCAGTTCAGCCCCAGCATTTT.

In the case of this clonotype: The junction does not match germline at one end; this may be a read error. The chain combines TRBV7-8 with TRBJ2-7; D remains unclear. The length of the CDR3 is 11 residues. CDR1 is SGHVS, CDR2 FQNEAQ, per germline. The CDR3, as DNA: TGTGCCAGCAGCTACTTCAACGAGCAGGACTTC. Translation: CASSYFNEQDF.